Each of the 3 T cell receptor beta chains below was sequenced from the same sample in a study of graft-versus-host responses after intestinal transplantation. Their target antigens are unknown. Using immunoSEQ multiplex PCR, the repertoire was profiled, and TCRdb retains in-frame clones only, with some absent. The repertoire holds roughly 90,000 clones, with 88% as singletons. The source was unstimulated CD4+ T cells sorted from spleen or lymph node cells, collected before transplant. The receptors derive from a human donor who was the organ donor for an intestinal transplant.

The chain is built from TRBV10-3 and TRBJ2-1, with TRBD2 identical over 10 bases. CDR3 size: 16 residues. Per germline, CDR1 ENHRY and CDR2 SYGVKD. Trimming at V came to 2 bases and at J to 10 bases, leaving 11 bases not matched to a gene. CDR3 sequence: CAISEPQRGGSLEQFF. In DNA form, the CDR3 reads TGTGCCATCAGTGAGCCCCAGCGGGGGGGGTCCCTGGAGCAGTTCTTC.

This clone was found once. The chain has TRBV28 and TRBJ1-2; D is unclear. V shed 6 bases and J shed 5 bases, with 7 bases lying between them. Germline V gene data show CDR1 as MDHEN and CDR2 as SYDVKM. This CDR3 contains 11 residues. Here the CDR3 reads CASSSGYGYTF. The CDR3 region has the DNA TGTGCCAGCAGCTCCGGGTATGGCTACACCTTC.

The chain joins TRBV7-3 to TRBJ2-1, with TRBD2 matching over 11 bases. The CDR3 consists of 15 residues. CDR1 is SGHTA and CDR2 is FQGTGA in the germline V gene. V dropped 5 bases and J dropped 6; count of bases not matched to a gene: 6. CDR3 sequence: CASSHSGGASNEQFF. For the CDR3, the DNA is TGTGCCAGCAGCCATAGCGGGGGGGCTAGCAATGAGCAGTTCTTC.